The TCR beta chain described here comes from a study of radiotherapy plus CTLA-4 blockade in lung cancer. The data were produced by immunoSEQ multiplex PCR, yet TCRdb's version contains in-frame clones alone and is incomplete. The sample lists some 77,000 clones; approximately 83% were seen once. This clone has a single count. V lost 0 bases and J lost 6; bases outside the gene matches: 25. The CDR3 is 22 residues long. Germline lookup yields CDR1 SGDLS and CDR2 YYNGEE. Focal radiation and CTLA-4 blockade (ipilimumab) were tested in chemo-refractory metastatic non-small-cell lung cancer patients. Here the sequenced sample was peripheral blood, taken from a patient treated with radiotherapy plus ipilimumab. This clonotype was sampled from a human donor with non-small cell lung cancer who had a partial response to radiotherapy plus ipilimumab. This sequence joins TRBV9 and TRBJ2-7; 12 nucleotides match TRBD2. CDR3: CASSVAAGDRRGLAGGPGEQYF. The CDR3 bases are TGTGCCAGCAGCGTAGCCGCCGGGGACAGGCGGGGGCTAGCGGGAGGGCCGGGCGAGCAGTACTTC.